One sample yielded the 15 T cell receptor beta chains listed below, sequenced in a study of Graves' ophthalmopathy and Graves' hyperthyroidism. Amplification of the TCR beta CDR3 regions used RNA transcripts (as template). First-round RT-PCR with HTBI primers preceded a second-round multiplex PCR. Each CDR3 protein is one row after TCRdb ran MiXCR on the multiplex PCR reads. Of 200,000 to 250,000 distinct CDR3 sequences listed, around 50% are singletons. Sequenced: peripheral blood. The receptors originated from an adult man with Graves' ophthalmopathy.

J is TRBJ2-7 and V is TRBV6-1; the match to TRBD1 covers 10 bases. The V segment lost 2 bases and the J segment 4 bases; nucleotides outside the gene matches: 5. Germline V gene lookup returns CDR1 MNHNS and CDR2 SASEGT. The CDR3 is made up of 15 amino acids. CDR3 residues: CASSESWGQGYEQYF. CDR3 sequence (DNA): TGTGCCAGCAGTGAATCTTGGGGACAGGGGTACGAGCAGTACTTC.

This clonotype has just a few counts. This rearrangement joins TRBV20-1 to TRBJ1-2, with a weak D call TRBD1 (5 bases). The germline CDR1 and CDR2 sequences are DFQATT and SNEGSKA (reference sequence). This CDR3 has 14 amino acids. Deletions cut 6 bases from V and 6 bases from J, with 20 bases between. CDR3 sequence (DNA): TGCAGTGCCCCTCCCCGGCAGGGAAGGAATGGCTACACCTTC. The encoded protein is CSAPPRQGRNGYTF.

This CDR3 is CAIPLRTGENTEAFF. Here the CDR3 DNA reads TGTGCCATCCCTCTACGAACAGGGGAGAACACTGAAGCTTTCTTT. The genes are TRBV2 and TRBJ1-1, with 7 nucleotides matching TRBD1. This CDR3 contains 15 residues. CDR1 SNHLY and CDR2 FYNNEI come from the germline V gene. V was clipped by 10 bases and J by 1 base; unmatched bases: 12.

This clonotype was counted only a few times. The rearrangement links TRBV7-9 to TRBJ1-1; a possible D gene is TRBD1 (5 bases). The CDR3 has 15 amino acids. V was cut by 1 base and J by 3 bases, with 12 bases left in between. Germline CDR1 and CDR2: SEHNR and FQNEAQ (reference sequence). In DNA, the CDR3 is TGTGCCAGCAGCTTAGGGGGGACCCGGGACACTGAAGCTTTCTTT. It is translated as CASSLGGTRDTEAFF.

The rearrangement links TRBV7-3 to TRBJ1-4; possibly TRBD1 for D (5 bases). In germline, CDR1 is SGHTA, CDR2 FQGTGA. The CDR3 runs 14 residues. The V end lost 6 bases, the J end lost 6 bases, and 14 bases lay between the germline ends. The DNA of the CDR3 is TGTGCCAGCAGTTTACGGGGGGTGGATGAAAAACTGTTTTTT. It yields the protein CASSLRGVDEKLFF. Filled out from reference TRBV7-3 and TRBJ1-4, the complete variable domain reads GAGVSQTPSNKVTEKGKYVELRCDPISGHTALYWYRQSLGQGPEFLIYFQGTGAADDSGLPNDRFFAVRPEGSVSTLKIQRTERGDSAVYLCASSLRGVDEKLFFGSGTQLSVL.

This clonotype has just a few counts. The CDR3 sequence: CASSLDISPLHF. The CDR3, as DNA: TGTGCCAGCAGCTTGGACATTTCACCCCTCCACTTT. The gene calls are TRBV5-8 and TRBJ1-6; D gene uncertain. The V gene lost 0 bases and the J gene lost 9 bases, with 4 bases spanning the gap. Germline assignment: CDR1 SGHTS and CDR2 YDEGEE. The CDR3 is 12 residues long.

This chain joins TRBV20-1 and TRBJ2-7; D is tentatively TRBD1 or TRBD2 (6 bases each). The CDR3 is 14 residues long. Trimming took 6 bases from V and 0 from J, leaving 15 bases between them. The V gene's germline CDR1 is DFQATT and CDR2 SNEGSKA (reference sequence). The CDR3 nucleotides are TGCAGTGCCGAGGGGGGAAGATCCTCCTACGAGCAGTACTTC. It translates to CSAEGGRSSYEQYF.

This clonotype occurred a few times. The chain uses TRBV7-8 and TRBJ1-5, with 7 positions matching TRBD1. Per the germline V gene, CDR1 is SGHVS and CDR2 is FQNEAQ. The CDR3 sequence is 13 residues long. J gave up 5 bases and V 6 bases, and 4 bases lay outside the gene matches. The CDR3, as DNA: TGTGCCAGCAGTAAGACAGGGTATCAGCCCCAGCATTTT. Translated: CASSKTGYQPQHF.

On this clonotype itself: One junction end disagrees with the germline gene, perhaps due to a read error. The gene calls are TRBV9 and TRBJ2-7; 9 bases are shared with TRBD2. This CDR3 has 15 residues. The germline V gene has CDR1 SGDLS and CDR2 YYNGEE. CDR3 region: CASSQEPAGGFEQYF. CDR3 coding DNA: TGCGCCAGCAGCCAAGAACCAGCGGGAGGATTCGAGCAGTACTTC.

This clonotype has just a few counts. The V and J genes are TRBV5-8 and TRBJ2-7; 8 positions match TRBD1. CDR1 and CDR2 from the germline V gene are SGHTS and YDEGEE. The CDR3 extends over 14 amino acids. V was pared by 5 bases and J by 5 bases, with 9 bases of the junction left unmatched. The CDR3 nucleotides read TGTGCCAGCAGTTCCTGGACAGGGAACAACGAGCAGTACTTC. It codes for CASSSWTGNNEQYF.

The CDR3 protein is CASSSVQASGANVLTF. For the CDR3, the DNA is TGTGCCAGCAGCTCAGTACAGGCTTCTGGGGCCAACGTCCTGACTTTC. This chain connects TRBV5-4 to TRBJ2-6, with TRBD1 as a possible D gene (5 bases). Trimming took 3 bases from V and 1 from J, leaving 11 bases between them. The length of the CDR3 is 16 residues. Germline loops: CDR1 SGHNT, CDR2 YYREEE (reference sequence). Drawing the rest from reference TRBV5-4 and TRBJ2-6, the complete variable domain is ETGVTQSPTHLIKTRGQQVTLRCSSQSGHNTVSWYQQALGQGPQFIFQYYREEENGRGNFPPRFSGLQFPNYSSELNVNALELDDSALYLCASSSVQASGANVLTFGAGSRLTVL.

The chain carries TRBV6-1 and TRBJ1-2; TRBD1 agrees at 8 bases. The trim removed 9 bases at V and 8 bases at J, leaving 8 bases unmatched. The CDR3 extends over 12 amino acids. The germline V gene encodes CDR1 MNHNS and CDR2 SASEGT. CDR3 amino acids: CASGQGWSGYTF. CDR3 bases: TGTGCCAGTGGACAGGGATGGTCAGGCTACACCTTC.

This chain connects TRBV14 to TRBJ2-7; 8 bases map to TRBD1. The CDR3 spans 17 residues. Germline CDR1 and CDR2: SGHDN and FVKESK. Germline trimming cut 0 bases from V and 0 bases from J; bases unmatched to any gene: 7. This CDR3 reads CASSQEGQGLSSYEQYF. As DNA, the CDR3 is TGTGCCAGCAGCCAAGAAGGACAGGGCTTAAGCTCCTACGAGCAGTACTTC.

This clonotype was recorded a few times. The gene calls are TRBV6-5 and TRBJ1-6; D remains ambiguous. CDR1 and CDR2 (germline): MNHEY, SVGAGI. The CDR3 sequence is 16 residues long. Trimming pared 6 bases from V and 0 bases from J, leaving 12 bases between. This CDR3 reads CASSHKPSSYNSPLHF. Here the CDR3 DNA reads TGTGCCAGCAGCCACAAGCCCAGCTCCTATAATTCACCCCTCCACTTT.

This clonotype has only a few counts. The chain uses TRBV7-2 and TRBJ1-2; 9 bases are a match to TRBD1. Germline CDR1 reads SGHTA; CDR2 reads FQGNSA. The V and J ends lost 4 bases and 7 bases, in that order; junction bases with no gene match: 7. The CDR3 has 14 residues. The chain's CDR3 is CASSYGQGSVGYTF. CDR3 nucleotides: TGTGCCAGCAGCTACGGACAGGGGTCGGTTGGCTACACCTTC.